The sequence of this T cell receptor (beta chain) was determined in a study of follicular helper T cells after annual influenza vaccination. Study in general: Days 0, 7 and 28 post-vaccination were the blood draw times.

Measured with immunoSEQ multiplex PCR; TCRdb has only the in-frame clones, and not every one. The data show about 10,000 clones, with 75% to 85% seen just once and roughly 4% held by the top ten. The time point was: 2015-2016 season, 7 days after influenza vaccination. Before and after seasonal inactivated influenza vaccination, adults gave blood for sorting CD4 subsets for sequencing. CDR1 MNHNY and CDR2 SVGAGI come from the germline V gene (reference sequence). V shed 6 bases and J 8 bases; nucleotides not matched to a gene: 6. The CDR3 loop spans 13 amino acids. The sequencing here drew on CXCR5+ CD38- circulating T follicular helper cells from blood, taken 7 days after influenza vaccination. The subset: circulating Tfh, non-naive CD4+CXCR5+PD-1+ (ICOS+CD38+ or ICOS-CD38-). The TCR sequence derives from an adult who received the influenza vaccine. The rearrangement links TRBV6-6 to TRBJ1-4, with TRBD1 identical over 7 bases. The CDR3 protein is CASRRTGEEKLFF. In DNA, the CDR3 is TGTGCCAGCAGGAGGACAGGAGAAGAAAAACTGTTTTTT.